This T cell receptor beta chain stems from a study of blood T cell repertoires in COVID-19. Background on the study: Sources were T cells, B-cell-depleted T cells, or PBMCs; the material itself was cDNA or gDNA.

TCRdb's copy holds only in-frame clones and misses some; the assay was immunoSEQ multiplex PCR. Of 110,000 to 150,000 clones in the sample, about nine tenths were seen once. With 5 bases removed from V and 4 bases from J, the gap between germline ends came to 15 bases. The CDR3 consists of 14 residues. Germline assignment: CDR1 SGHRS and CDR2 YFSETQ. Cohort 3 recovery required two negative PCRs, clearance, or symptom resolution. The chain recombines TRBV5-1 with TRBJ1-2; no clear D gene. The sequence derives from a man aged 45-65 years who had recovered from COVID-19. The source material was PBMCs or T cells enriched from blood (not recorded which). The chain's CDR3 is CASRSEPPFYGYTF. In DNA form, the CDR3 reads TGCGCCAGCAGATCCGAGCCCCCCTTCTATGGCTACACCTTC.